A selection of T cell receptor beta chains follows, all from one sample in a study of CD8 T cells in ankylosing spondylitis. TCRdb recomputed calls from the 5' RACE reads with MiXCR, one row per CDR3 protein. The data hold some 300,000 distinct CDR3 sequences, with less than 25% observed a single time. Material: blood, either unsorted or a sorted T cell fraction (not recorded which). Receptor source: a female donor with ankylosing spondylitis or in good health (not recorded which). Each CDR3 is given with its conserved first and last residue. Each record gives: J gene, D gene, clone size, V gene, CDR3 protein, CDR3 DNA. A D gene is named only where the DNA matches it firmly. Clone size is shown for a subset of rows, as once, few, many or a class of expanded clone.

j_gene: TRBJ1-2
d_gene: -
abundance: -
v_gene: TRBV7-9
CDR3aa: CASSLSQGFYTF
CDR3nt: TGTGCCAGCAGCCTATCACAGGGCTTCTACACCTTC

j_gene: TRBJ2-7
d_gene: -
abundance: few
v_gene: TRBV20-1
CDR3aa: CSAINPTPSYEQYF
CDR3nt: TGCAGTGCGATAAACCCGACACCCTCCTACGAGCAGTACTTC

j_gene: TRBJ1-1
d_gene: TRBD1
abundance: many
v_gene: TRBV20-1
CDR3aa: CSAPQGRRNTEAFF
CDR3nt: TGCAGTGCACCACAGGGGAGGAGGAACACTGAAGCTTTCTTT

j_gene: TRBJ2-7
d_gene: TRBD1
abundance: -
v_gene: TRBV4-3
CDR3aa: CASSQELGQGSYEQYF
CDR3nt: TGCGCCAGCAGCCAAGAACTGGGACAGGGGTCCTACGAGCAGTACTTC

j_gene: TRBJ2-1
d_gene: -
abundance: few
v_gene: TRBV19
CDR3aa: CASTPLGGSYNEQFF
CDR3nt: TGTGCCAGTACCCCTCTCGGGGGCTCCTACAATGAGCAGTTCTTC

j_gene: TRBJ2-2
d_gene: -
abundance: few
v_gene: TRBV5-1
CDR3aa: CASRPRAPVDGELFF
CDR3nt: TGCGCCAGCAGACCCCGGGCCCCCGTGGACGGGGAGCTGTTTTTT

j_gene: TRBJ2-3
d_gene: -
abundance: few
v_gene: TRBV12-3/TRBV12-4
CDR3aa: CASTPSTDTQYF
CDR3nt: TGTGCCAGCACCCCTTCGACAGATACGCAGTATTTT

j_gene: TRBJ2-2
d_gene: TRBD2
abundance: few
v_gene: TRBV20-1
CDR3aa: CSASPASGGGTGELFF
CDR3nt: TGCAGTGCTAGTCCAGCGAGTGGGGGGGGCACCGGGGAGCTGTTTTTT

j_gene: TRBJ2-1
d_gene: TRBD2
abundance: few
v_gene: TRBV20-1
CDR3aa: CSATPAGAYNEQFF
CDR3nt: TGCAGTGCTACTCCTGCGGGAGCCTACAATGAGCAGTTCTTC

j_gene: TRBJ2-1
d_gene: -
abundance: -
v_gene: TRBV20-1
CDR3aa: CSASRDPHRQFF
CDR3nt: TGCAGTGCTAGTCGGGACCCACACAGACAGTTCTTC

j_gene: TRBJ1-3
d_gene: -
abundance: few
v_gene: TRBV10-3
CDR3aa: CAISESSGGNTIYF
CDR3nt: TGTGCCATCAGTGAGTCGTCGGGAGGAAACACCATATATTTT

j_gene: TRBJ2-5
d_gene: -
abundance: -
v_gene: TRBV15
CDR3aa: CATSRGGRTKETQYF
CDR3nt: TGTGCCACCAGCAGAGGGGGCCGGACGAAAGAGACCCAGTACTTC

j_gene: TRBJ1-5
d_gene: -
abundance: -
v_gene: TRBV20-1
CDR3aa: CSASLGTFSNQPQHF
CDR3nt: TGCAGTGCTAGCCTAGGGACGTTTAGCAATCAGCCCCAGCATTTT

j_gene: TRBJ2-7
d_gene: -
abundance: many
v_gene: TRBV29-1
CDR3aa: CSVQTTKGPYEQYF
CDR3nt: TGCAGCGTACAGACAACAAAAGGTCCCTACGAGCAGTACTTC

j_gene: TRBJ2-1
d_gene: TRBD2
abundance: -
v_gene: TRBV20-1
CDR3aa: CSAPTSGNGEQFF
CDR3nt: TGCAGTGCACCGACTAGCGGGAACGGTGAGCAGTTCTTC

j_gene: TRBJ1-2
d_gene: -
abundance: -
v_gene: TRBV4-3
CDR3aa: CASSQDEVVLGGYTF
CDR3nt: TGCGCCAGCAGCCAAGATGAGGTTGTATTAGGTGGCTACACCTTC

j_gene: TRBJ2-1
d_gene: TRBD2
abundance: -
v_gene: TRBV12-3/TRBV12-4
CDR3aa: CASRGATSGSGAYNEQFF
CDR3nt: TGTGCCAGCAGGGGAGCGACTAGCGGGTCGGGGGCCTACAATGAGCAGTTCTTC

j_gene: TRBJ2-3
d_gene: TRBD2
abundance: -
v_gene: TRBV7-9
CDR3aa: CASSRLAGGRGTDTQYF
CDR3nt: TGTGCCAGCAGCCGACTAGCGGGAGGTCGGGGCACAGATACGCAGTATTTT

j_gene: TRBJ2-1
d_gene: TRBD2
abundance: few
v_gene: TRBV12-3/TRBV12-4
CDR3aa: CASSSGLGLAKNEQFF
CDR3nt: TGTGCCAGCAGCTCAGGCCTGGGACTAGCGAAGAATGAGCAGTTCTTC

j_gene: TRBJ2-5
d_gene: TRBD1
abundance: -
v_gene: TRBV6-1
CDR3aa: CASSLTGVQETQYF
CDR3nt: TGTGCCAGCAGCCTCACAGGGGTCCAAGAGACCCAGTACTTC